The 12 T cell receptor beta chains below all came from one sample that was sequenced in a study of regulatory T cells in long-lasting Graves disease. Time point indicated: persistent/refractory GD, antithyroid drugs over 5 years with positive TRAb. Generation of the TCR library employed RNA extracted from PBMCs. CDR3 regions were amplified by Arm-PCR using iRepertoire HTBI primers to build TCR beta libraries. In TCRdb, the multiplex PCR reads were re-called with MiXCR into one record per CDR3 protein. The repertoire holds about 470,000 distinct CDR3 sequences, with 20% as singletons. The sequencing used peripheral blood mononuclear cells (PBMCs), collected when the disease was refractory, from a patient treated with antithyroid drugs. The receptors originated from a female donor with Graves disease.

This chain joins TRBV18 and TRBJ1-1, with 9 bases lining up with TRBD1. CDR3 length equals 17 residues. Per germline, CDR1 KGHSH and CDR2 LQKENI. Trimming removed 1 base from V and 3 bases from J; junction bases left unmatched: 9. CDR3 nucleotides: TGTGCCAGCTCACCACTTCCGGGACAGGGCTTCGACACTGAAGCTTTCTTT. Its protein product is CASSPLPGQGFDTEAFF.

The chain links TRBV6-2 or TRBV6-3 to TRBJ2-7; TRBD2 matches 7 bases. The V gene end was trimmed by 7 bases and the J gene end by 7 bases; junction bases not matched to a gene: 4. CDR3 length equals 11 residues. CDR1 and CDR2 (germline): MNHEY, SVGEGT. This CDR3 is CASTHGGEQYF. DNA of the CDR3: TGTGCCAGCACCCACGGGGGGGAGCAGTACTTC.

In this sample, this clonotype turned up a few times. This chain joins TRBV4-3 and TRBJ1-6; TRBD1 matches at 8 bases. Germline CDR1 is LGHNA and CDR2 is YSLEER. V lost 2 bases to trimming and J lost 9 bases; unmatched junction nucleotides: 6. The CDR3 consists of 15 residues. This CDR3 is CASSQPRGHGSPLHF. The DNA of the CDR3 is TGCGCCAGCAGCCAACCCAGGGGGCACGGTTCACCCCTCCACTTT.

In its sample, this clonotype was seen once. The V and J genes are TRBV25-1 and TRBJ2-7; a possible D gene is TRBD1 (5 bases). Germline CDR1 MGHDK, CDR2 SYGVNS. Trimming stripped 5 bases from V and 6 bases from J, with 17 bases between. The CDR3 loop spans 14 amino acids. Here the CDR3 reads CASSKGLGDSEQYF. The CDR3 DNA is TGTGCCAGCAGTAAAGGGCTAGGGGATAGCGAGCAGTACTTC.

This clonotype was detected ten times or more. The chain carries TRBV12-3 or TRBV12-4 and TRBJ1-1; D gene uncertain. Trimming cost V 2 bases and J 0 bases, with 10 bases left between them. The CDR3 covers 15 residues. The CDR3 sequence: CASSLIRGMNTEAFF. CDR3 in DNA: TGTGCCAGCAGTTTAATCCGGGGTATGAACACTGAAGCTTTCTTT.

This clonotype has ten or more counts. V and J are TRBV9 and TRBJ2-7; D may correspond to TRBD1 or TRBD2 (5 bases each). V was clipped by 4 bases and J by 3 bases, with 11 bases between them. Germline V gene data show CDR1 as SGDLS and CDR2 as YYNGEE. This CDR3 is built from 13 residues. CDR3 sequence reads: CASSTRDGYEQYF. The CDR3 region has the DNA TGTGCCAGCAGCACCCGGGACGGCTACGAGCAGTACTTC. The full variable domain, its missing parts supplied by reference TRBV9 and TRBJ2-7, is DSGVTQTPKHLITATGQRVTLRCSPRSGDLSVYWYQQSLDQGLQFLIQYYNGEERAKGNILERFSAQQFPDLHSELNLSSLELGDSALYFCASSTRDGYEQYFGPGTRLTVT.

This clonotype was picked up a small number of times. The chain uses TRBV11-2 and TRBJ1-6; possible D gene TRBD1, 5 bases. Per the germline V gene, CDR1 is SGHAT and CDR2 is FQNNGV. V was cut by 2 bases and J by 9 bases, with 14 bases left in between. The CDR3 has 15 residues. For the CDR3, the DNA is TGTGCCAGCAGCTTACCGATGCCCGGGGGTTCACCCCTCCACTTT. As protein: CASSLPMPGGSPLHF.

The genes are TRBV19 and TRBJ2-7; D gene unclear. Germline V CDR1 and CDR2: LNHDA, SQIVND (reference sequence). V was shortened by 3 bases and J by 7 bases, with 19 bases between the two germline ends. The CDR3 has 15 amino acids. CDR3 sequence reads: CASSISTSSLGEQYF. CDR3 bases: TGTGCCAGTAGTATCTCGACAAGCTCCCTAGGGGAGCAGTACTTC.

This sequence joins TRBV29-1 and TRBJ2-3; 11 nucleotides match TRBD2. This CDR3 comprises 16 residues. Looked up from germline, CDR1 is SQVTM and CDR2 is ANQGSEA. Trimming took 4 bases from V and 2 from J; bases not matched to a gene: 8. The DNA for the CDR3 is TGCAGCGTTGTGTTGATACTAGCGGGAGTCACAGATACGCAGTATTTT. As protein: CSVVLILAGVTDTQYF.

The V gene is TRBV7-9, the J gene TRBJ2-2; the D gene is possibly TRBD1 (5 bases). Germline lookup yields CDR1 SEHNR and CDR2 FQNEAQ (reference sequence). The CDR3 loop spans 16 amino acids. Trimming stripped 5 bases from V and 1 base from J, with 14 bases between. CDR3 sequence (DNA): TGTGCCAGCAGCCCCCGGACAAGAAGGAACACCGGGGAGCTGTTTTTT. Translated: CASSPRTRRNTGELFF.

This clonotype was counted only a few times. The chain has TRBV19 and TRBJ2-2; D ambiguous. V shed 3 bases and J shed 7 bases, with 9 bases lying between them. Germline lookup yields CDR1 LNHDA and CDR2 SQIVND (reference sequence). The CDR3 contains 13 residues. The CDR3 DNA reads TGTGCCAGTAGTATCCCACCCTTCGGGGAGCTGTTTTTT. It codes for CASSIPPFGELFF.

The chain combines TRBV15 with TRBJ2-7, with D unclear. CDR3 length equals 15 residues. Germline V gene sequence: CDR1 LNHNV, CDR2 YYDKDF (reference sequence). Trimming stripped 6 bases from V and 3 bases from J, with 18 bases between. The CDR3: CATRPTRLNLYEQYF. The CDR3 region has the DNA TGTGCCACCAGACCCACACGCCTTAACCTCTACGAGCAGTACTTC.